This record concerns one TCR beta chain sequence. The antigen it binds to is not known. No base qualities exist here, and no much larger clone lies one base off it. The entry originates in a study of blood T cell repertoires in COVID-19 (dated by TCRdb to 2020 to 2021). Context from the whole study: Samples from collaborators originated in the United States, Italy and Spain and spanned both the acute and convalescent phases of COVID-19. Nearly every sample came with metadata listing a de-identified subject ID, COVID-19 status, age in years and sex. Where HLA class I and class II types were available, the types were taken from metadata supplied by the sample provider, not from assay-based typing. A freely available public database, intended as a resource for researchers studying the immune response to SARS-CoV-2, is where the repertoires were released. Deeply sampled blood TCRbeta repertoires from subjects exposed to, actively infected with, or recovered from COVID-19 were included in the dataset. The prospective study material was composed of cDNA or gDNA derived from T cells, B-cell-depleted T cells, or PBMCs. Samples were obtained from the ongoing ImmuneRACE study (first 160 participants) and from over 1,000 subjects provided by 6 global collaborators. General findings and caveats noted by the study authors: The amount of clinical and demographic metadata varied by source and participant and was provided uncurated.

As encoded in the germline V gene, CDR1 is SGHTA while CDR2 is FQGTGA. V is pruned by 5 bases and J by 6 bases, leaving 7 bases of the junction without a gene match. CDR3 length: 14 amino acids, cysteine to phenylalanine. Only the CDR3 part of the read is kept: 42 bases, read in frame from the first base. The immunoSEQ Assay, a bias-controlled multiplex PCR, was used to amplify TCRbeta CDR3 regions from genomic DNA. In the source study's methods: Nucleated cell counts per sample were estimated from amplification of reference gene primers within the assay. To quantify the absolute abundance of each unique TCRbeta CDR3 rearrangement, sequence reads were collapsed and filtered. For each sample, productive Simpson clonality was calculated as the square root of Simpson's diversity index over productive rearrangements. TCRdb stores this immuneACCESS table with in-frame sequences only. Part of the clones is absent; in the studies checked, under half of the shortfall reflects unresolved V genes, and no reason is known for the rest. D and trimming were read from the DNA, whereas the V and J calls and clone size are those reported in that table. The sample includes approximately 240,000 clones, with 80% to 85% observed a single time. More than 2.5% of the sample goes to the ten largest clones.

Another Seattle source contributed samples from volunteer blood donors who had recovered from COVID-19. The collaborating institutions used their own protocols to collect whole blood in K2EDTA tubes. For TCRbeta analysis, collaborators shipped samples in one of three forms: frozen whole blood, isolated PBMCs, or DNA extracted from either of those sample types. Material for sequencing was peripheral blood. This clonotype was sampled from a woman aged 30 to 39 who had recovered from COVID-19. Rearrangement joined TRBV7-3 to TRBJ2-1; 7 central bases correspond to TRBD1. Here is the DNA: TGTGCCAGCAGCCCTACGCGACAGGGCAATGAGCAGTTCTTC. Translated, it reads CASSPTRQGNEQFF.